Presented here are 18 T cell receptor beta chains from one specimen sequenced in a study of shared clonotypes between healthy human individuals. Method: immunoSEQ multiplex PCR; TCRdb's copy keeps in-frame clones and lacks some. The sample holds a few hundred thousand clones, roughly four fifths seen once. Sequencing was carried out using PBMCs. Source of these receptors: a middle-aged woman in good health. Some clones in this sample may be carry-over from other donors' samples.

CDR3: CASSPVAGGTQYF. The CDR3 DNA follows: TGTGCCAGCTCACCAGTGGCGGGGGGGACCCAGTACTTC. The chain combines TRBV18 with TRBJ2-5; 8 bases align to TRBD2. The CDR3 sequence is 13 residues long. Per germline, CDR1 KGHSH and CDR2 LQKENI. Trimming at V came to 2 bases and at J to 7 bases, leaving 3 bases not matched to a gene.

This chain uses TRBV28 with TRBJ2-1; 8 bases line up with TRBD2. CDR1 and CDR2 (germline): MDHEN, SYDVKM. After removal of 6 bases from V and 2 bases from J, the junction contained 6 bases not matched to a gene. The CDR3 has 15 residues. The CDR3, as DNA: TGTGCCAGCAGCCCCGGGACTAGACCCTACAATGAGCAGTTCTTC. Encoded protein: CASSPGTRPYNEQFF.

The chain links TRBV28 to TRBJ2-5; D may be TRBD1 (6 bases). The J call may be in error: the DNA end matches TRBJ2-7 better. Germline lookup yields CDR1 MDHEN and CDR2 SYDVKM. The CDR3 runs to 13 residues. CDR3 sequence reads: CASSRQAPYEQYF. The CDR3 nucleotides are TGTGCCAGCAGCCGACAGGCACCCTACGAGCAGTACTTC.

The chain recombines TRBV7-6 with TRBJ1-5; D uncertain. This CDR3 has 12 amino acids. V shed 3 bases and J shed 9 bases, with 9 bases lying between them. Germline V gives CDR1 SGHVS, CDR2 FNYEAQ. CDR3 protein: CASSFVSGPQHF. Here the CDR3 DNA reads TGTGCCAGCAGCTTTGTAAGCGGGCCCCAGCATTTT.

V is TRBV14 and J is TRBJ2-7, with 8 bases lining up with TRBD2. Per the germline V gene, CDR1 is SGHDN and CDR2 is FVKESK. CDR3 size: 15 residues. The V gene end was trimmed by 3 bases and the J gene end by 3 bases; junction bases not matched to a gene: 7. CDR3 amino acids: CASSHVLGLGYEQYF. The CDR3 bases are TGTGCCAGCAGCCATGTTTTGGGACTAGGCTACGAGCAGTACTTC.

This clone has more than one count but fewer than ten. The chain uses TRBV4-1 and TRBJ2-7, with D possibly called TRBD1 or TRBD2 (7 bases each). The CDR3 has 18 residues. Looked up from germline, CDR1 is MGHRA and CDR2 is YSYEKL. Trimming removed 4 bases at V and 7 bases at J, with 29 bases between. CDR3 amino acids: CASSPRGGLSQLLREQYF. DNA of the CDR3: TGCGCCAGCAGCCCCAGGGGGGGACTTTCCCAGCTTTTGAGGGAGCAGTACTTC.

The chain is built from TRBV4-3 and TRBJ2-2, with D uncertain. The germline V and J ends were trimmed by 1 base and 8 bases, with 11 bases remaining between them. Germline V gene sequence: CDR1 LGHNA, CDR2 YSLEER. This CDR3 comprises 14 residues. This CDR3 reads CASSQAPGSGELFF. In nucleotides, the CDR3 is TGCGCCAGCAGCCAAGCCCCCGGGTCGGGGGAGCTGTTTTTT.

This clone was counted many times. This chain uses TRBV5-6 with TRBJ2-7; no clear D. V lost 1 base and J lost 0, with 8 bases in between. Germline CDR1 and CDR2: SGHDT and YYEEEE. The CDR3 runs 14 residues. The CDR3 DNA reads TGTGCCAGCAGCTTGCCCGGAAGCTCCTACGAGCAGTACTTC. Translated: CASSLPGSSYEQYF. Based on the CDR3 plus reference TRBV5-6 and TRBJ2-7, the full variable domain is DAGVTQSPTHLIKTRGQQVTLRCSPKSGHDTVSWYQQALGQGPQFIFQYYEEEERQRGNFPDRFSGHQFPNYSSELNVNALLLGDSALYLCASSLPGSSYEQYFGPGTRLTVT.

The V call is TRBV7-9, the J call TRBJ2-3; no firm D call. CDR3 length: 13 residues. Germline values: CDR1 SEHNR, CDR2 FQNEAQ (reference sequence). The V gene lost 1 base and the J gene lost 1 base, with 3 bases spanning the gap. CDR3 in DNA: TGTGCCAGCAGCTTAGGCCGCACAGATACGCAGTATTTT. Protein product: CASSLGRTDTQYF.

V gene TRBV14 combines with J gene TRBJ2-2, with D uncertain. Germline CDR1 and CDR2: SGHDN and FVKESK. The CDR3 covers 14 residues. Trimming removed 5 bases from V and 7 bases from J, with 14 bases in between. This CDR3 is CASSSGRLSGELFF. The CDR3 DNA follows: TGTGCCAGCAGCTCCGGTCGGTTAAGCGGGGAGCTGTTTTTT. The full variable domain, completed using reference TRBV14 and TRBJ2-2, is EAGVTQFPSHSVIEKGQTVTLRCDPISGHDNLYWYRRVMGKEIKFLLHFVKESKQDESGMPNNRFLAERTGGTYSTLKVQPAELEDSGVYFCASSSGRLSGELFFGEGSRLTVL.

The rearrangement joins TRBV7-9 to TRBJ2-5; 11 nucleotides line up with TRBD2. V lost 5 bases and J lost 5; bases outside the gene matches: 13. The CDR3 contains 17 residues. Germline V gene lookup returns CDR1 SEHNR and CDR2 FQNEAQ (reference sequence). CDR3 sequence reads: CASSNLAGGAFGETQYF. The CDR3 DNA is TGTGCCAGCAGCAACCTAGCGGGAGGCGCGTTTGGGGAGACCCAGTACTTC.

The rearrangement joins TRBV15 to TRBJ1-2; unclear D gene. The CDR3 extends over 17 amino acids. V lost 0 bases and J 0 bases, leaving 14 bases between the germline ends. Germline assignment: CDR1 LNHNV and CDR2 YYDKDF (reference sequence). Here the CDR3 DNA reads TGTGCCACCAGCAGAGATGTCGGCCAAGCCGCTAACTATGGCTACACCTTC. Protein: CATSRDVGQAANYGYTF.

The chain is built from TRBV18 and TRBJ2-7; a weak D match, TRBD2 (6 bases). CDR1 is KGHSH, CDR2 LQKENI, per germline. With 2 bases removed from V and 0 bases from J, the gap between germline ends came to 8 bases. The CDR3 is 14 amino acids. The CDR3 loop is CASSPASVSYEQYF. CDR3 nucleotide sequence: TGTGCCAGCTCACCAGCTAGCGTCTCCTACGAGCAGTACTTC.

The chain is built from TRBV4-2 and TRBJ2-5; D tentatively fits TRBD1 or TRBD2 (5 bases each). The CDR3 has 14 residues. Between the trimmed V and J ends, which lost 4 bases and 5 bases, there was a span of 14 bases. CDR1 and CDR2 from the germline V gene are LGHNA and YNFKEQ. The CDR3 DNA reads TGTGCCAGCAGCCCCGGGACCGCGTCGGAGACCCAGTACTTC. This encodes CASSPGTASETQYF.

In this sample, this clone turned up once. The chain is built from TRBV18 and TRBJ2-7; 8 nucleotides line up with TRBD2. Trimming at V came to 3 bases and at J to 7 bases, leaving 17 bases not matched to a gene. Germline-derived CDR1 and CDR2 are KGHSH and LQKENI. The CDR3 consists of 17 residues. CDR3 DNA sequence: TGTGCCAGCTCACCGGACACCCTAGCGGGTGCCCTACGAGAGCAGTACTTC. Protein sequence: CASSPDTLAGALREQYF.

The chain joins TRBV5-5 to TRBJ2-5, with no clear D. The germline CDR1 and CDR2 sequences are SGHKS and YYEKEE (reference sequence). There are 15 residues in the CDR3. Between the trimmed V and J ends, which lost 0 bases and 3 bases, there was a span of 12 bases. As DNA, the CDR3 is TGTGCCAGCAGCTTGGCCTCCGGCCTGAAAGAGACCCAGTACTTC. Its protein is CASSLASGLKETQYF.

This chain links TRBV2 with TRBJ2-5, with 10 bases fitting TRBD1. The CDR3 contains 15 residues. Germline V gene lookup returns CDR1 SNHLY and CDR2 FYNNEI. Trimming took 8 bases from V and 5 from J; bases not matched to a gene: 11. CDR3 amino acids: CASPRGTGVQETQYF. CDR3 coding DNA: TGTGCCAGCCCACGAGGGACAGGGGTCCAGGAGACCCAGTACTTC. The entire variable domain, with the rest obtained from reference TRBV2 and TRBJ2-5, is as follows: EPEVTQTPSHQVTQMGQEVILRCVPISNHLYFYWYRQILGQKVEFLVSFYNNEISEKSEIFDDQFSVERPDGSNFTLKIRSTKLEDSAMYFCASPRGTGVQETQYFGPGTRLLVL.

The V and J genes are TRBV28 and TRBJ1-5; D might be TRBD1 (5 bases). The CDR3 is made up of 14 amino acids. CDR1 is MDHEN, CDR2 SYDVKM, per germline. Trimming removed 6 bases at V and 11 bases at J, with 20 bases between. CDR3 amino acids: CASRVGAGGRTQHF. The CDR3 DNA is TGTGCCAGCAGGGTAGGGGCCGGTGGGAGGACCCAGCATTTT.